The TCR beta chain under discussion was sequenced for a study of shared clonotypes between healthy human individuals. With V trimmed by 1 base and J by 3 bases, 5 bases remained unmatched. The CDR3 is 17 residues long. Germline V gene data show CDR1 as SGHAT and CDR2 as FQNNGV. Donors comprised only Caucasian adults living in Nashville, Tennessee. Method: immunoSEQ multiplex PCR; TCRdb's copy keeps in-frame clones and lacks some. The table lists roughly 400,000 clones, 96% of them singletons. J is TRBJ2-7 and V is TRBV11-2, with 14 nucleotides matching TRBD2. Sequenced: memory CD8+ T cells sorted from blood. Subset in this sample: CD45RO+ cells pooled with CCR7-negative TemRA cells. This TCR was sampled from a young man in good health. The CDR3 DNA sequence: TGTGCCAGCAGCTTAGGAGGGACTAGCGGGAGTAACTACGAGCAGTACTTC. It is translated as CASSLGGTSGSNYEQYF.